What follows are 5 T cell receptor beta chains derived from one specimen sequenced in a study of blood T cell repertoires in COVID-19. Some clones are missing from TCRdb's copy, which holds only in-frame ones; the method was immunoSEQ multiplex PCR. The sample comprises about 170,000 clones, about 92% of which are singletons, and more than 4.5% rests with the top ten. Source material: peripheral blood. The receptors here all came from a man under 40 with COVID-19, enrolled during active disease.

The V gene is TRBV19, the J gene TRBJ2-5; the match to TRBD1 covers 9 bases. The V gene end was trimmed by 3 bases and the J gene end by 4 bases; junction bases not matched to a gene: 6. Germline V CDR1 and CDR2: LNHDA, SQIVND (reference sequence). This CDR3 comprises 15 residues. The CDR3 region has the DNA TGTGCCAGTAGTATCGTGGGACAGGGTAGAGAGACCCAGTACTTC. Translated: CASSIVGQGRETQYF.

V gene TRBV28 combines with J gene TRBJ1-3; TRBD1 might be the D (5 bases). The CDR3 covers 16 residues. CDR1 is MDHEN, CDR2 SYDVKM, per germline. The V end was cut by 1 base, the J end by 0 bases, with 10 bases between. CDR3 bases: TGTGCCAGCAGTTTATTCCTCGACAGCTCTGGAAACACCATATATTTT. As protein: CASSLFLDSSGNTIYF.

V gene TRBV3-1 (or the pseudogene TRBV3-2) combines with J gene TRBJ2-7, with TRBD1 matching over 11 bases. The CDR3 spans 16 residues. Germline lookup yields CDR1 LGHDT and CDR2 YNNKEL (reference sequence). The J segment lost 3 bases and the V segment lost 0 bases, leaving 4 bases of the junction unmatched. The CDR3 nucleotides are TGTGCCAGCAGCCAAGATCGGACAGGGGGCTTCTACGAGCAGTACTTC. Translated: CASSQDRTGGFYEQYF.

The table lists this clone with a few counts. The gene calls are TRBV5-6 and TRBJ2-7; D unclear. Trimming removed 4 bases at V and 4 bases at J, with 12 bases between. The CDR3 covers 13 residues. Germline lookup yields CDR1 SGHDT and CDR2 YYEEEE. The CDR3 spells CASSKKVGYEQYF. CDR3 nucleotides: TGTGCCAGCAGCAAAAAGGTCGGGTACGAGCAGTACTTC.

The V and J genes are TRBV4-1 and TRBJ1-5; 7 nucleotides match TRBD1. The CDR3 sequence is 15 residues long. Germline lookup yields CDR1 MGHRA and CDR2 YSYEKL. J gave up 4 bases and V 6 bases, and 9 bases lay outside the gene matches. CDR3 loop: CASSQRDSKNQPQHF. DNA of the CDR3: TGCGCCAGCAGTCAACGGGACAGTAAGAATCAGCCCCAGCATTTT.